The rows below give T cell receptor beta chains drawn from one sample of a study of blood T cell repertoires in COVID-19. Measured with immunoSEQ multiplex PCR; TCRdb has only the in-frame clones, and not every one. The sample has about 160,000 clones, roughly four fifths seen once. The specimen sequenced was peripheral blood. The origin of the receptors is a man aged 35 to 55 who had recovered from COVID-19. The CDR3 runs from the conserved cysteine through the conserved F or W. Fields, in order: D gene, J gene, V gene, clone size, CDR3 protein, CDR3 DNA. D genes are given only for firm matches. Some rows mark clone size as missing; the rest say once, few, many or name a class of expanded clone.

>-|TRBJ1-6|TRBV7-9|-
CASSLASPAAFSPLHF
TGTGCCAGCAGCTTAGCTAGCCCGGCAGCATTTTCACCCCTCCACTTT
>-|TRBJ1-6|TRBV19|few
CASNGQTLNSPLHF
TGTGCCAGCAACGGACAGACCTTAAATTCACCCCTCCACTTT
>TRBD2|TRBJ2-5|TRBV12-3/TRBV12-4|-
CASSLTSGKTQYF
TGTGCCAGCAGTTTAACTAGCGGGAAGACCCAGTACTTC
>TRBD2|TRBJ2-7|TRBV7-2|once
CASSETSGVSYEQYF
TGTGCCAGCAGCGAGACTAGCGGGGTATCCTACGAGCAGTACTTC
>-|TRBJ2-5|TRBV24-1|-
CATSDPRAGGETQYF
TGTGCCACCAGTGACCCGCGTGCAGGAGGGGAGACCCAGTACTTC
>-|TRBJ2-7|TRBV5-5|-
CASSPDSYYEQYF
TGTGCCAGCAGTCCCGACAGTTACTACGAGCAGTACTTC
>TRBD2|TRBJ2-6|TRBV18|-
CASSPTVVSGISSGANVLTF
TGTGCCAGCTCCCCCACAGTGGTGAGCGGGATAAGCTCTGGGGCCAACGTCCTGACTTTC
>TRBD2|TRBJ2-2|TRBV5-1|few
CASRRVSGINTGELFF
TGCGCCAGCAGACGGGTTAGCGGGATTAACACCGGGGAGCTGTTTTTT
>-|TRBJ2-7|TRBV27|-
CASSFKWGPTYEQYF
TGTGCCAGCAGTTTTAAGTGGGGGCCGACCTACGAGCAGTACTTC
>TRBD2|TRBJ2-2|TRBV6-5|-
CASSISGSISGELFF
TGTGCCAGCAGTATCAGCGGGAGTATCTCCGGGGAGCTGTTTTTT
>-|TRBJ2-7|TRBV11-2|-
CASSLDAGPYEQYF
TGTGCCAGCAGCTTAGACGCGGGACCCTACGAGCAGTACTTC
>-|TRBJ1-3|TRBV19|-
CASSHRGSGNTIYF
TGTGCCAGTAGTCATCGGGGGAGTGGAAACACCATATATTTT
>-|TRBJ2-7|TRBV6-1|-
CASSEGPGSGYEQYF
TGTGCCAGCAGTGAAGGGCCAGGGTCGGGCTACGAGCAGTACTTC
>-|TRBJ2-1|TRBV2|-
CASSESSDEQFF
TGTGCCAGCAGTGAATCGAGTGATGAGCAGTTCTTC